This passage covers 2 T cell receptor beta chains from one sample sequenced in a study of CD8 T cells in ankylosing spondylitis. TCRdb passed the 5' RACE reads through MiXCR, listing each CDR3 protein once. Among roughly 230,000 distinct CDR3 sequences listed, about 11% were seen once. Specimen: blood, either unsorted or a sorted T cell fraction (not recorded which). The receptor source for this set is a male donor with ankylosing spondylitis or in good health (not recorded which).

The chain combines TRBV7-9 with TRBJ1-2, with TRBD1 identical over 11 bases. This CDR3 contains 14 residues. Losses at the gene ends were 1 base for V and 6 bases for J; bases not matched to a gene: 1. Germline assignment: CDR1 SEHNR and CDR2 FQNEAQ (reference sequence). CDR3: CASSLGTGGDGYTF. The CDR3 DNA sequence: TGTGCCAGCAGCTTAGGGACAGGGGGCGATGGCTACACCTTC.

CDR3 sequence (DNA): TGTGCCAGCAGCCGACGCATTCTCGGTAGCTCCTACAATGAGCAGTTCTTC. Translating gives CASSRRILGSSYNEQFF. The chain uses TRBV4-2 and TRBJ2-1, with D unresolved. Germline CDR1 reads LGHNA; CDR2 reads YNFKEQ. The CDR3 has 17 residues. V lost 4 bases and J 0 bases, leaving 16 bases between the germline ends.